This TCR beta chain was retrieved from a study of vaccination effects on CD4 cells after COVID-19. Study observations and caveats: Vaccine- and infection-induced clones showed marked clonal contraction late following vaccination.

Repertoires were generated with immunoSEQ multiplex PCR, while TCRdb's copy carries only in-frame clones and drops some. The top ten hold 0.85% to 1% of the sample, which has roughly 70,000 clones, 76% seen once. Germline V lookup: CDR1 SGHTA, CDR2 FQGNSA. The CDR3 runs 15 residues. The germline V and J ends were trimmed by 2 bases and 6 bases, with 11 bases remaining between them. Turning to this clone: Its antigen is not known.

ViraFEST assay sequencing came after antigen-specific CD4+ T cells were expanded with viral peptide pools. Scientists isolated CD4+ T cells after an approximately 10-day culture period ended. Subjects were given two BNT162b2 or mRNA-1273 vaccine doses. IL-2 at 8 to 10 IU/ml and peptides at 10 ug/ml were added to cultured PBMC, a few million per well. Replacing half the medium with IL-2 medium was done on days 3 and 7. The sequence derives from a human donor who received a COVID-19 vaccine. The material was CD4+ T cells from PBMCs cultured with HCoV-OC43 spike peptides, obtained after COVID-19 vaccination. The sample's subset: HCoV-OC43 spike overlapping peptide pool stimulation. The chain recombines TRBV7-2 with TRBJ1-6; D is unresolved. CDR3 DNA: TGTGCCAGCAGCTTATCGGCAGGAACTAATTCACCCCTCCACTTT. Protein product: CASSLSAGTNSPLHF.